This entry describes one T cell receptor beta chain. No antigen is known for it. This sample stems from a study of identical twins. With 0 bases removed from V and 0 bases from J, the gap between germline ends came to 13 bases. Germline V gives CDR1 SGHRS, CDR2 YFSETQ. The CDR3 contains 16 residues. TCRdb passed the 5' RACE reads through MiXCR, listing each CDR3 protein once. The table records about 890,000 distinct CDR3 sequences, about 12% of them present only once. Broader study findings: Models underestimated TCR alpha sharing (out-of-frame) in monozygotic twins. Alpha sequences that were out-of-frame and twin-shared showed an excess of low generation probability.

The sample was also reused in another study, on yellow fever vaccine responses in identical twins.

The sequenced sample consisted of PBMCs. The chain employs TRBV5-1 and TRBJ2-7; tentative D call: TRBD2 (6 bases). The TCR originated in a young woman in good health. CDR3 sequence reads: CASSLERVPVSYEQYF. The CDR3 DNA sequence: TGCGCCAGCAGCTTGGAGCGGGTCCCCGTCTCCTACGAGCAGTACTTC.